Presented here are 14 T cell receptor beta chains from one specimen sequenced in a study of T cell repertoires in ileal Crohn's disease. Regarding time point: neoterminal ileum biopsy at postoperative endoscopy, about 6 months after surgery. The data were produced by immunoSEQ multiplex PCR, yet TCRdb's version contains in-frame clones alone and is incomplete. Among about 9,400 clones listed, roughly 80% were seen once. Source material: ileal tissue. The receptors come from an adult with Crohn's disease.

This chain joins TRBV5-1 and TRBJ2-7, with 7 bases fitting TRBD1. V trimming: 3 bases; J trimming: 4 bases; junction bases outside the gene matches: 7. The CDR3 totals 14 residues. Germline lookup yields CDR1 SGHRS and CDR2 YFSETQ. The CDR3 DNA reads as TGCGCCAGCAGCTGGGGGCAGGGGGTATACGAGCAGTACTTC. Translated: CASSWGQGVYEQYF. The variable domain in full, completed from reference TRBV5-1 and TRBJ2-7, reads KAGVTQTPRYLIKTRGQQVTLSCSPISGHRSVSWYQQTPGQGLQFLFEYFSETQRNKGNFPGRFSGRQFSNSRSEMNVSTLELGDSALYLCASSWGQGVYEQYFGPGTRLTVT.

This clone has just a few counts. The V gene is TRBV6-6, the J gene TRBJ2-7; 7 bases line up with TRBD1. The CDR3 covers 15 residues. Germline lookup yields CDR1 MNHNY and CDR2 SVGAGI (reference sequence). V lost 6 bases to trimming and J lost 6 bases; unmatched junction nucleotides: 14. The CDR3 sequence is CASSRMTGSLLEQYF. The CDR3 bases are TGTGCCAGCAGCCGGATGACAGGGTCACTGCTCGAGCAGTACTTC.

The V and J genes are TRBV29-1 and TRBJ1-2, with TRBD1 matching 9 bases. V was pared by 7 bases and J by 2 bases, with 5 bases of the junction left unmatched. The germline gives CDR1 SQVTM, CDR2 ANQGSEA. The CDR3 spans 13 residues. DNA for the CDR3: TGCAGCGCGCACAGGGGGCTGAACTATGGCTACACCTTC. Residues: CSAHRGLNYGYTF.

This clone was seen a handful of times. The CDR3 bases are TGCGCCAGCAGTTGGACCGGGGAGAACTATGGCTACACCTTC. As protein: CASSWTGENYGYTF. The chain has TRBV5-1 and TRBJ1-2; D remains ambiguous. The CDR3 loop spans 14 amino acids. V dropped 5 bases and J dropped 2 bases, with 13 bases sitting between them. CDR1 SGHRS and CDR2 YFSETQ come from the germline V gene.

The rearrangement joins TRBV28 to TRBJ2-1, with D tentatively TRBD1 (6 bases). This CDR3 comprises 15 residues. Germline lookup yields CDR1 MDHEN and CDR2 SYDVKM. V shed 5 bases and J shed 6 bases, with 17 bases lying between them. CDR3 nucleotides: TGTGCCAGCAGTCCCCGGGACATGAGCTCCAATGAGCAGTTCTTC. It specifies CASSPRDMSSNEQFF.

The rearrangement links TRBV28 to TRBJ2-3, with D possibly TRBD1 on 6 matching bases. Deletions cut 2 bases from V and 0 bases from J, with 9 bases between. CDR1 MDHEN and CDR2 SYDVKM come from the germline V gene. The CDR3 is 15 residues long. In DNA, the CDR3 is TGTGCCAGCAGTTTAGCTGGGGGCAGCACAGATACGCAGTATTTT. This translates into CASSLAGGSTDTQYF.

This clone was observed a few times. The chain joins TRBV19 to TRBJ2-3; D is uncertain. V lost 9 bases and J 6 bases, leaving 10 bases between the germline ends. CDR1 LNHDA and CDR2 SQIVND come from the germline V gene (reference sequence). CDR3 length: 11 amino acids. The CDR3 region has the DNA TGTGCCAGCCAGGAAGTGGATACGCAGTATTTT. Its translation is CASQEVDTQYF.

The chain recombines TRBV2 with TRBJ2-7, with D maybe TRBD2 (6 bases). CDR3 size: 11 residues. Between the trimmed V and J ends, which lost 7 bases and 9 bases, there was a span of 13 bases. Germline V gene lookup returns CDR1 SNHLY and CDR2 FYNNEI. In DNA, the CDR3 is TGTGCCAGCAAGGAGGGCGGTTGGCAGTACTTC. As protein: CASKEGGWQYF.

Regarding this clone: At one end the junction does not follow the germline gene, possibly because of a read error. The chain has TRBV4-1 and TRBJ1-2, with 9 nucleotides matching TRBD1. CDR3 length: 13 residues. Germline V gene sequence: CDR1 MGHRA, CDR2 YSYEKL. The CDR3 DNA sequence: TGCGCCAGCAGCCAAGACCTACAGGGGGCGATACGCTTC. Translated, it gives CASSQDLQGAIRF.

The CDR3 coding sequence is TGTGCCAGCTCACCAACTACGTCTTTGAGAAACACCATATATTTT. It codes for CASSPTTSLRNTIYF. The chain joins TRBV18 to TRBJ1-3; D is undetermined. In germline, CDR1 is KGHSH, CDR2 LQKENI. This CDR3 contains 15 residues. Trimming removed 2 bases at V and 5 bases at J, with 13 bases between.

The CDR3 reads CASSIIASGRNNEQFF. Written as DNA, the CDR3 is TGTGCCAGTAGTATAATAGCTAGCGGGAGAAACAATGAGCAGTTCTTC. This rearrangement joins TRBV19 to TRBJ2-1; TRBD2 aligns across 10 bases. CDR1 LNHDA and CDR2 SQIVND come from the germline V gene (reference sequence). The CDR3 loop spans 16 amino acids. V shed 2 bases and J 5 bases; nucleotides not matched to a gene: 6. The full variable domain, in which reference TRBV19 and TRBJ2-1 provide the parts outside the CDR3, is DGGITQSPKYLFRKEGQNVTLSCEQNLNHDAMYWYRQDPGQGLRLIYYSQIVNDFQKGDIAEGYSVSREKKESFPLTVTSAQKNPTAFYLCASSIIASGRNNEQFFGPGTRLTVL.

The chain joins TRBV30 to TRBJ2-1; 10 bases align to TRBD2. With V trimmed by 0 bases and J by 9 bases, 8 bases remained unmatched. The CDR3 is 15 amino acids. Germline CDR1 is GTSNPN and CDR2 is SVGIG (reference sequence). CDR3 DNA: TGTGCCTGGAGTGTACTAAGCGGGGGGGCCGTTGAGCAGTTCTTC. Amino acids: CAWSVLSGGAVEQFF.

V is TRBV6-1 and J is TRBJ2-7; 7 bases match TRBD2. The V gene end was trimmed by 4 bases and the J gene end by 3 bases; junction bases not matched to a gene: 0. CDR1 and CDR2 (germline): MNHNS, SASEGT. The CDR3 extends over 12 amino acids. DNA of the CDR3: TGTGCCAGCAGTGCTAGCGGCTACGAGCAGTACTTC. Protein sequence: CASSASGYEQYF.

The chain links TRBV6-1 to TRBJ2-7; the match to TRBD1 covers 7 bases. Germline lookup yields CDR1 MNHNS and CDR2 SASEGT. This CDR3 is built from 13 residues. Losses at the gene ends were 4 bases for V and 7 bases for J; bases not matched to a gene: 7. The CDR3 nucleotides read TGTGCCAGCAGTGGGACAGGATTCGGGGAGCAGTACTTC. Its translation is CASSGTGFGEQYF.